The sequence of this T cell receptor (beta chain) was determined in a study of OX40 agonist ivuxolimab in advanced cancers. Overall study: The dose-escalation cohort had hepatocellular carcinoma, melanoma, renal cell or head and neck cancer. Patients were approximately 80% male with ages roughly 20 to 80, mean about 65. Checkpoint inhibitors had been given previously to 35% to 50% of patients. One hepatocellular carcinoma and a couple of cutaneous melanoma patients partially responded.

The germline CDR1 and CDR2 sequences are SGHVS and FQNEAQ. The CDR3 is 13 amino acids. V was shortened by 3 bases and J by 10 bases, with 15 bases between the two germline ends. Some clones are missing from TCRdb's copy, which holds only in-frame ones; the method was immunoSEQ multiplex PCR. Of roughly 55,000 clones listed, about 80% are singletons. The chain is built from TRBV7-8 and TRBJ1-1; no clear D. The source of this sequence is an adult with an advanced solid tumor such as melanoma, head and neck, liver or kidney cancer. The material was CD4+ or CD8+ T cells sorted from blood, obtained in a trial of the OX40 agonist ivuxolimab. The CDR3 region has the DNA TGTGCCAGCAGCTTGCCCGGGATTGAAAGAGCTTTCTTT. Translated, it gives CASSLPGIERAFF.